One sample yielded the 9 T cell receptor beta chains listed below, sequenced in a study of T cell responses to AZD1222 COVID-19 vaccine. Here immunoSEQ multiplex PCR was the method, and the copy in TCRdb shows in-frame clones only, minus some. The table includes 110,000 or so clones, roughly 84% detected once. This material consisted of peripheral blood, taken 28 days after the second AZD1222 dose. These receptors were taken from an adult who received the AZD1222 COVID-19 vaccine.

The J gene is TRBJ1-5, the V gene TRBV6-5, with D possibly being TRBD1 (5 bases). The CDR3 extends over 15 amino acids. Germline CDR1 and CDR2: MNHEY and SVGAGI. V lost 6 bases to trimming and J lost 0 bases, with 12 bases between them. CDR3 protein: CASRSGGTSNQPQHF. The CDR3 coding sequence is TGTGCCAGCAGGAGCGGGGGAACTAGCAATCAGCCCCAGCATTTT.

This chain joins TRBV29-1 and TRBJ2-7; 7 nucleotides match TRBD1. After removal of 6 bases from V and 1 base from J, the junction contained 6 bases not matched to a gene. This CDR3 has 13 amino acids. CDR1 and CDR2 (germline): SQVTM, ANQGSEA. The CDR3 nucleotides read TGCAGCGTGTTTGCACAGGGGTCCTACGAGCAGTACTTC. This translates into CSVFAQGSYEQYF.

The chain links TRBV7-2 to TRBJ1-5; 7 bases match TRBD1. The CDR3 has 15 amino acids. Germline V CDR1 and CDR2: SGHTA, FQGNSA. The ends lost 1 base at V and 4 bases at J; junction bases unmatched: 4. CDR3 nucleotides: TGTGCCAGCAGCTTAGTGGGACAGATTAATCAGCCCCAGCATTTT. Translating gives CASSLVGQINQPQHF.

The chain employs TRBV6-4 and TRBJ1-1; D gene uncertain. Trimming cost V 6 bases and J 4 bases, with 15 bases left between them. CDR3 length: 14 amino acids. The germline gives CDR1 MRHNA, CDR2 SNTAGT. Here the CDR3 reads CASRPGREGTEAFF. CDR3 nucleotides: TGTGCCAGCAGGCCGGGGAGGGAAGGCACTGAAGCTTTCTTT.

V usage is TRBV5-1 and J usage is TRBJ2-3; D gene unclear. Germline-derived CDR1 and CDR2 are SGHRS and YFSETQ. The CDR3 consists of 15 residues. Between the trimmed V and J ends, which lost 0 bases and 1 base, there was a span of 9 bases. The CDR3 DNA reads TGCGCCAGCAGCTTGGGTTGGGCGGGCACAGATACGCAGTATTTT. This codes for CASSLGWAGTDTQYF.

This clone was observed a handful of times. The chain couples TRBV20-1 to TRBJ1-1, with D possibly TRBD1 on 6 matching bases. Germline values: CDR1 DFQATT, CDR2 SNEGSKA (reference sequence). The CDR3 sequence is 13 residues long. The germline V and J ends were trimmed by 3 bases and 3 bases, with 11 bases remaining between them. CDR3 protein: CSASGGGHTEAFF. CDR3 bases: TGCAGTGCTAGTGGAGGGGGGCACACTGAAGCTTTCTTT.

The genes are TRBV6-5 and TRBJ1-2; maybe TRBD1 (6 bases). Germline CDR1 MNHEY, CDR2 SVGAGI. The CDR3 runs 14 residues. V shed 2 bases and J shed 7 bases, with 14 bases lying between them. CDR3: CASSYGSRGVGYTF. CDR3 sequence (DNA): TGTGCCAGCAGTTACGGCTCAAGGGGGGTTGGCTACACCTTC.

This sequence joins TRBV5-8 and TRBJ2-7; TRBD2 agrees at 11 bases. The germline gives CDR1 SGHTS, CDR2 YDEGEE. This CDR3 has 13 amino acids. Trimming cost V 7 bases and J 3 bases; bases outside gene matches: 3. CDR3 sequence (DNA): TGTGCCAGCGGGACTAGCGGACTCTACGAGCAGTACTTC. This gives the protein CASGTSGLYEQYF.

V and J are TRBV6-4 and TRBJ2-2, with 8 positions matching TRBD2. After removal of 4 bases from V and 3 bases from J, the junction contained 1 base not matched to a gene. Germline lookup yields CDR1 MRHNA and CDR2 SNTAGT. The CDR3 has 14 residues. The DNA for the CDR3 is TGTGCCAGCAGTGCGGGACTAGACACCGGGGAGCTGTTTTTT. This encodes CASSAGLDTGELFF.